One T cell receptor beta chain is described in this entry. Per the original methods: Estimation of nucleated cell counts was performed using reference gene primer amplification. TCRdb's copy holds only in-frame clones and misses some; the assay was immunoSEQ multiplex PCR. Clone size and the V and J calls come from that table; the DNA yielded D and trimming. This repertoire shows about 180,000 clones, about three quarters found once; its top ten account for less than 30%. The sample comes from a study of blood T cell repertoires in COVID-19. Study details: Whether acute or convalescent, the COVID-19 samples came from the United States, Italy and Spain. The cDNA or gDNA used as material had been derived from T cells, B-cell-depleted T cells, or PBMCs.

V gave up 3 bases and J gave up 2 bases; unmatched junction bases: 17. The CDR3 is made up of 20 amino acids. Germline V gene lookup returns CDR1 SGHDN and CDR2 FVKESK. The rearrangement joins TRBV14 to TRBJ2-3, with TRBD1 identical over 10 bases. Sequencing was carried out using peripheral blood. This TCR was recovered from a woman in her 70s with acute or convalescent COVID-19. This CDR3 is CASSHRDRGRGGYFTDTQYF. The DNA for the CDR3 is TGTGCCAGCAGCCACAGGGACAGGGGCCGCGGCGGTTACTTCACAGATACGCAGTATTTT.